This T cell receptor beta chain originates from a study of T cell responses to AZD1222 COVID-19 vaccine. Whole-study results and caveats: The CD4 TCRs associated with vaccination extended across spike and predominated at 160-218 and 743-854.

TCRdb's copy holds only in-frame clones and misses some; the assay was immunoSEQ multiplex PCR. The sample has about 150,000 clones; 90% to 95% are singletons. With respect to this clone: The antigen is undetermined.

Trimming shortened V by 8 bases and J by 4 bases, and 14 bases separated the two germline ends. This CDR3 comprises 14 residues. Germline CDR1 and CDR2: KGHSH and LQKENI. The specimen comprised peripheral blood, sampled on day 0 of AZD1222 vaccination. V and J are TRBV18 and TRBJ1-4, with D unclear. This clonotype originated in an adult in good health. The CDR3: CASRDTELNEKLFF. As DNA, the CDR3 is TGTGCCAGCCGCGATACAGAACTTAATGAAAAACTGTTTTTT.